The 7 T cell receptor beta chains presented below share a single source sample, sequenced in a study of blood T cell repertoires in COVID-19. Sequenced by immunoSEQ multiplex PCR; TCRdb stores in-frame clones only, minus some. Among approximately 67,000 clones, about 87% were seen once, and the ten largest hold 5.2%. The specimen was peripheral blood. Receptors originate from a man aged 50-60 years with active COVID-19.

The chain combines TRBV13 with TRBJ1-2; TRBD1 matches 8 bases. The length of the CDR3 is 15 residues. The trim removed 1 base at V and 2 bases at J, leaving 3 bases unmatched. Germline V gene sequence: CDR1 PRHDT, CDR2 FYEKMQ (reference sequence). In DNA form, the CDR3 reads TGTGCCAGCAGCTTAGAGGCAGGGGGCAACTATGGCTACACCTTC. Its translation: CASSLEAGGNYGYTF.

The chain couples TRBV4-3 to TRBJ2-1; 7 bases match TRBD2. V lost 0 bases and J lost 9; bases outside the gene matches: 11. There are 16 residues in the CDR3. Germline CDR1 LGHNA, CDR2 YSLEER. The CDR3 region has the DNA TGCGCCAGCAGCCAAGATGCGACTAGCCGTTCTAGTGAGCAGTTCTTC. Translated: CASSQDATSRSSEQFF.

The J gene is TRBJ2-7, the V gene TRBV7-2, with D maybe TRBD1 (6 bases). The CDR3 covers 16 residues. Trimming cost V 5 bases and J 0 bases, with 17 bases left between them. Germline CDR1 and CDR2: SGHTA and FQGNSA. The chain's CDR3 is CASSLGQTLASYEQYF. As DNA, the CDR3 is TGTGCCAGCAGCCTCGGACAGACATTAGCCTCCTACGAGCAGTACTTC.

This clone was counted once. The chain employs TRBV3-1 (or the pseudogene TRBV3-2) and TRBJ2-5; D call uncertain. From germline, CDR1 is LGHDT and CDR2 YNNKEL (reference sequence). V lost 1 base to trimming and J lost 2 bases, with 8 bases between them. This CDR3 comprises 14 residues. The DNA for the CDR3 is TGTGCCAGCAGCCAAGGCAGTACACAAGAGACCCAGTACTTC. Its protein product is CASSQGSTQETQYF.

The chain joins TRBV12-5 to TRBJ2-7, with TRBD2 matching over 10 bases. Losses at the gene ends were 1 base for V and 4 bases for J; bases not matched to a gene: 1. Germline V CDR1 and CDR2: LGHNT, FRNRAP. The CDR3 is 14 residues long. CDR3 coding DNA: TGTGCTAGTGGTTTGGCTAGCGGGAGTTACGAGCAGTACTTC. This gives the protein CASGLASGSYEQYF.

This clone appeared a few times. The V and J genes are TRBV19 and TRBJ1-2; maybe TRBD1 (6 bases). This CDR3 is built from 15 residues. The V and J ends lost 7 bases and 4 bases respectively, with 19 bases between them. CDR1 LNHDA and CDR2 SQIVND come from the germline V gene (reference sequence). CDR3 nucleotides: TGTGCCAGTACCAATAGGGGGACGGCCCTCTATGGCTACACCTTC. Residues: CASTNRGTALYGYTF. The whole variable domain, filled in from reference TRBV19 and TRBJ1-2, reads DGGITQSPKYLFRKEGQNVTLSCEQNLNHDAMYWYRQDPGQGLRLIYYSQIVNDFQKGDIAEGYSVSREKKESFPLTVTSAQKNPTAFYLCASTNRGTALYGYTFGSGTRLTVV.

The genes are TRBV3-1 (or the pseudogene TRBV3-2) and TRBJ1-4; D is unresolved. This CDR3 has 15 residues. Germline V CDR1 and CDR2: LGHDT, YNNKEL (reference sequence). With 3 bases removed from V and 7 bases from J, the gap between germline ends came to 15 bases. The CDR3 bases are TGTGCCAGCAGCCAGTCCATGAATAGAGGTGAAAAACTGTTTTTT. Translated, it gives CASSQSMNRGEKLFF.